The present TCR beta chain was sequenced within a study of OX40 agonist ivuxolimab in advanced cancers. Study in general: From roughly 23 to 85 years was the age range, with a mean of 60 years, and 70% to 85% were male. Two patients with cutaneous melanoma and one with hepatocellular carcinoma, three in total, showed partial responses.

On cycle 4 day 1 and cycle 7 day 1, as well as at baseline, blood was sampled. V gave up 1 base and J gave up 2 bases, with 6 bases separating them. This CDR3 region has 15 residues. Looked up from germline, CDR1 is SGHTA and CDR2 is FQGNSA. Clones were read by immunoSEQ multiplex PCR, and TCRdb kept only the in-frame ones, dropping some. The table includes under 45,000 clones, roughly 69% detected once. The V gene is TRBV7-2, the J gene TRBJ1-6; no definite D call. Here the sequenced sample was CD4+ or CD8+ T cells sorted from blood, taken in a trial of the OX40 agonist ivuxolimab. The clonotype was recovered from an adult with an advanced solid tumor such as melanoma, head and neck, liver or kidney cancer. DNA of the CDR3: TGTGCCAGCAGCTTAGGGAGGACCTATAATTCACCCCTCCACTTT. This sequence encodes CASSLGRTYNSPLHF. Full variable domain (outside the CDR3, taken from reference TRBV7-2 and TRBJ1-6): GAGVSQSPSNKVTEKGKDVELRCDPISGHTALYWYRQSLGQGLEFLIYFQGNSAPDKSGLPSDRFSAERTGGSVSTLTIQRTQQEDSAVYLCASSLGRTYNSPLHFGNGTRLTVT.